The entry below gives a single TCR beta chain sequence along with its context. The antigen is unknown. Clones were sequenced by immunoSEQ multiplex PCR, and TCRdb holds only the in-frame ones, with some missing. Of tens of thousands of clones listed, more than 80% are singletons. CDR3 size: 15 residues. The germline gives CDR1 MNHNS, CDR2 SASEGT. V was trimmed by 6 bases and J by 8 bases, leaving 19 bases between them. The data were obtained in a study of T cells in localized non-small cell lung cancer. Points from the study as a whole: Sequencing involved a lone tumor region, leaving heterogeneity possible. Researchers found a median around 50 of the top 100 tumor clones in adjacent lung. Tumor trailed uninvolved adjacent lung in T cell clonality, which peaked there.

This chain uses TRBV6-1 with TRBJ1-4; unclear D gene. The receptor was isolated from a male donor aged 60 or over with stage II lung adenocarcinoma. The starting material was peripheral blood mononuclear cells, obtained before any cancer treatment. The CDR3 region has the DNA TGTGCCAGCAGCCGAGTTAAAGAAATGCAGGAAAAACTGTTTTTT. Translating it yields CASSRVKEMQEKLFF.